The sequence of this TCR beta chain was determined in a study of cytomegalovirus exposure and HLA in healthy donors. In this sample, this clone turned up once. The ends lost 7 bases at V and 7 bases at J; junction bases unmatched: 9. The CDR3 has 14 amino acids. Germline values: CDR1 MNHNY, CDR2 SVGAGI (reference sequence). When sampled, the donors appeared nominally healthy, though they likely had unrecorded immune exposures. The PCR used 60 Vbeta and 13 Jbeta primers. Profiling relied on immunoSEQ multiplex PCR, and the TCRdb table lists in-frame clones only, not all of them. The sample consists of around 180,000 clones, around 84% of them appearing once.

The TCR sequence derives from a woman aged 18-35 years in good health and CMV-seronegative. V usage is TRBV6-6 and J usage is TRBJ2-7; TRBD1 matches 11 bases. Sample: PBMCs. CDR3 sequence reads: CASNTGQGAREQYF. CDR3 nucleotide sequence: TGTGCCAGCAATACTGGACAGGGGGCGCGGGAGCAGTACTTC.